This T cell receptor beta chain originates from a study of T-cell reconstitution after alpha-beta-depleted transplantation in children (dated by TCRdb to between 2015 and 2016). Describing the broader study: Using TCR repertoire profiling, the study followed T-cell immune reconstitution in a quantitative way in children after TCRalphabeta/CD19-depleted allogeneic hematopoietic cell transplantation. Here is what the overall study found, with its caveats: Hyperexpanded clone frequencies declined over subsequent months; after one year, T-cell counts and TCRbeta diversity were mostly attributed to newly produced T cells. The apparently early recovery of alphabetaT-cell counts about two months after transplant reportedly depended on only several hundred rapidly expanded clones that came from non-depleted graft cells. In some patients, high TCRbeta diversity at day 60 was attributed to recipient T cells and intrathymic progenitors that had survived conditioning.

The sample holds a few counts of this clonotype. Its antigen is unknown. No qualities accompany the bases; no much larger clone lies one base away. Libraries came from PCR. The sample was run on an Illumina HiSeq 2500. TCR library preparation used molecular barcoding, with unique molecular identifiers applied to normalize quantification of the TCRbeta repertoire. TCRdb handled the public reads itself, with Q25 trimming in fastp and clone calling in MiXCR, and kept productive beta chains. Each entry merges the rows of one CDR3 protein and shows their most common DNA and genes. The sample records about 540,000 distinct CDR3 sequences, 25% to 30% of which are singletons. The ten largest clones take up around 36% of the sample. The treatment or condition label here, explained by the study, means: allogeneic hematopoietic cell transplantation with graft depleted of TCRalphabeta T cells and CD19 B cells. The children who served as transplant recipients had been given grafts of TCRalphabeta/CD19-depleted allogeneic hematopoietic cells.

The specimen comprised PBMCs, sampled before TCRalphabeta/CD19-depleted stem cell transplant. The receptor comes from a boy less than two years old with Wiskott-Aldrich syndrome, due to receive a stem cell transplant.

The DNA reads as follows: TGCAGCGCGGACAGGGGAAATGAGCAGTTCTTC. It codes for CSADRGNEQFF. The chain is encoded by TRBV29-1 joined to TRBJ2-1; 9 of the junction bases match TRBD1. Clipping removes 7 bases from V and 7 bases from J, with 2 as the unmatched junction base count. Including cysteine and phenylalanine, the CDR3 has 11 amino acids. CDR3 DNA is the only sequence kept; it has 33 bases, read in frame from the first base. From the germline V gene, CDR1 is SQVTM and CDR2 is ANQGSEA.